This TCR beta chain comes out of a study of somatic mutations in cytotoxic T cells in rheumatoid arthritis. Here immunoSEQ multiplex PCR was the method, and the copy in TCRdb shows in-frame clones only, minus some. The sample includes some 38,000 clones, approximately 80% seen only once; the top ten take roughly 3.2%. This clone was recorded once. Germline CDR1 and CDR2: LNHDA and SQIVND (reference sequence). Trimming took 4 bases from V and 2 from J, leaving 17 bases between them. This CDR3 has 16 residues. Isolation of the CD4+ and CD8+ populations was accomplished via positive magnetic bead selection, with purity assessed by flow cytometry.

This chain links TRBV19 with TRBJ1-2, with a weak D call TRBD1 (6 bases). The sequence was collected from a man aged 40-49 years in good health. The specimen sequenced was CD8+ T cells sorted from blood. The chain's CDR3 is CASSTRPTGRNYGYTF. The CDR3 nucleotides are TGTGCCAGTAGTACCCGCCCGACAGGCCGCAACTATGGCTACACCTTC.